This T cell receptor beta chain originates from a study of blood T cell repertoires in COVID-19. TCRdb's table, derived via immunoSEQ multiplex PCR, lists solely in-frame clones and lacks some. The sample consists of about 170,000 clones, around nine tenths of them appearing once. CDR1 and CDR2 from the germline V gene are KGHSH and LQKENI. The CDR3 is 16 residues long. V lost 5 bases to trimming and J lost 2 bases; unmatched junction nucleotides: 5. Sequenced sample: peripheral blood. The chain uses TRBV18 and TRBJ2-3; TRBD2 matches at 12 bases. This receptor was identified in a man in his fifties or sixties who had recovered from COVID-19. The DNA of the CDR3 is TGTGCCAGCTCAGCACTAGCGGGAGGAACCACAGATACGCAGTATTTT. Translating gives CASSALAGGTTDTQYF.